This passage covers 17 T cell receptor beta chains from one sample sequenced in a study of blood T cell repertoires in COVID-19. Libraries were prepared by immunoSEQ multiplex PCR; TCRdb keeps only in-frame clonotypes and omits some of them. The sample yields some 200,000 clones, about 82% seen once. Sequencing input: peripheral blood. Receptors were obtained from a man aged 55 to 70 with COVID-19, enrolled during active disease.

The chain couples TRBV5-1 to TRBJ2-2; 7 bases match TRBD2. Trimming removed 3 bases from V and 1 base from J; junction bases left unmatched: 3. The V gene's germline CDR1 is SGHRS and CDR2 YFSETQ. This CDR3 is 15 amino acids long. CDR3 sequence reads: CASSYSGENTGELFF. CDR3 nucleotide sequence: TGCGCCAGCAGCTACAGCGGGGAGAACACCGGGGAGCTGTTTTTT.

The rearrangement links TRBV4-2 to TRBJ1-2, with 8 bases identical to TRBD1. The CDR3 is 12 residues long. V lost 4 bases, J lost 13 bases, and 8 bases stayed unmatched. Germline values: CDR1 LGHNA, CDR2 YNFKEQ. CDR3 sequence (DNA): TGTGCCAGCAGCCCTATTACAGGGGGTACCACCTTC. It specifies CASSPITGGTTF.

Concerning this clone: One end of the junction is discordant with germline, which a read error may explain. The V call is TRBV20-1, the J call TRBJ1-1; no clear D gene. The CDR3 is 11 residues long. Germline loops: CDR1 DFQATT, CDR2 SNEGSKA (reference sequence). CDR3 in amino acids: CSSRRNTEAFF. The CDR3 coding sequence is TGCAGTTCCAGGAGGAACACTGAAGCCTTCTTT.

The chain carries TRBV28 and TRBJ1-4; D is uncertain. The germline V and J ends were trimmed by 6 bases and 0 bases, with 5 bases remaining between them. Germline lookup yields CDR1 MDHEN and CDR2 SYDVKM. The CDR3 extends over 13 amino acids. The CDR3 region has the DNA TGTGCCAGCAGCCCCTCAACTAATGAAAAACTGTTTTTT. Protein sequence: CASSPSTNEKLFF. The full variable domain, in which reference TRBV28 and TRBJ1-4 provide the parts outside the CDR3, is DVKVTQSSRYLVKRTGEKVFLECVQDMDHENMFWYRQDPGLGLRLIYFSYDVKMKEKGDIPEGYSVSREKKERFSLILESASTNQTSMYLCASSPSTNEKLFFGSGTQLSVL.

This clone occurred a few times. The rearrangement uses TRBV28 and TRBJ1-2; D unclear. The CDR3 length is 14 residues. The germline CDR1 and CDR2 sequences are MDHEN and SYDVKM. V lost 3 bases and J 5 bases, leaving 13 bases between the germline ends. The CDR3 loop reads CASSLSSASYGYTF. The DNA for the CDR3 is TGTGCCAGCAGTTTGAGTTCCGCATCTTATGGCTACACCTTC.

CDR3 sequence (DNA): TGTGCCAGCAGTGGGTTAGCGGAGACCGGGGAGCTGTTTTTT. It specifies CASSGLAETGELFF. V gene TRBV2 combines with J gene TRBJ2-2; maybe TRBD2 (6 bases). The germline CDR1 and CDR2 sequences are SNHLY and FYNNEI. V shed 4 bases and J shed 5 bases, with 11 bases lying between them. This CDR3 has 14 residues.

As DNA, the CDR3 is TGTGCCAGTAGCCAAGACAGGGGGCGAAATCAAGGCTACACCTTC. Translating it yields CASSQDRGRNQGYTF. This rearrangement joins TRBV19 to TRBJ1-2, with 10 bases lining up with TRBD1. The CDR3 is made up of 15 amino acids. CDR1 and CDR2 (germline): LNHDA, SQIVND (reference sequence). Trimming removed 6 bases from V and 8 bases from J; junction bases left unmatched: 12. Drawing the rest from reference TRBV19 and TRBJ1-2, the complete variable domain is DGGITQSPKYLFRKEGQNVTLSCEQNLNHDAMYWYRQDPGQGLRLIYYSQIVNDFQKGDIAEGYSVSREKKESFPLTVTSAQKNPTAFYLCASSQDRGRNQGYTFGSGTRLTVV.

The chain has TRBV9 and TRBJ2-1; D ambiguous. CDR1 SGDLS and CDR2 YYNGEE come from the germline V gene. The V and J ends lost 3 bases and 9 bases respectively, with 22 bases between them. This CDR3 has 16 amino acids. CDR3 sequence (DNA): TGTGCCAGCAGCGGGCCCCCAGACTCTGATGTAGGTGAGCAGTTCTTC. This sequence encodes CASSGPPDSDVGEQFF.

The rearrangement uses TRBV10-3 and TRBJ2-5; TRBD1 matches 10 bases. The germline CDR1 and CDR2 sequences are ENHRY and SYGVKD. V was clipped by 6 bases and J by 5 bases; unmatched bases: 6. This CDR3 contains 14 residues. Here the CDR3 reads CAIRGTGEGETQYF. The CDR3 DNA follows: TGTGCCATCAGGGGGACAGGGGAGGGCGAGACCCAGTACTTC.

The chain uses TRBV13 and TRBJ1-1; TRBD1 agrees at 7 bases. Germline V gene lookup returns CDR1 PRHDT and CDR2 FYEKMQ (reference sequence). V gave up 2 bases and J gave up 5 bases; unmatched junction bases: 5. The CDR3 contains 14 residues. The CDR3 coding sequence is TGTGCCAGCAGCTTAATACAGGGGTCGACTGAAGCTTTCTTT. It encodes CASSLIQGSTEAFF.

The rearrangement uses TRBV14 and TRBJ2-7; the match to TRBD2 covers 7 bases. The CDR3 loop spans 14 amino acids. Germline V gene lookup returns CDR1 SGHDN and CDR2 FVKESK. V shed 5 bases, J shed 4 bases, and the junction held 8 bases outside the gene matches. CDR3 sequence (DNA): TGTGCCAGCAGCGCCGGGACTAATACTTACGAGCAGTACTTC. It yields the protein CASSAGTNTYEQYF.

The V gene is TRBV7-8, the J gene TRBJ1-1, with 9 bases fitting TRBD1. V was clipped by 4 bases and J by 6 bases; unmatched bases: 9. From germline, CDR1 is SGHVS and CDR2 FQNEAQ. This CDR3 has 15 amino acids. In DNA form, the CDR3 reads TGTGCCAGCAGCTGGGAAAATACAGGGGGCGCTGAAGCTTTCTTT. Translating it yields CASSWENTGGAEAFF.

The chain has TRBV28 and TRBJ2-2, with a tentative D call TRBD1 (7 bases). The germline V and J ends were trimmed by 4 bases and 3 bases, with 12 bases remaining between them. The CDR3 is 15 amino acids. CDR1 is MDHEN, CDR2 SYDVKM, per germline. The CDR3 loop reads CASSSRRGDTGELFF. For the CDR3, the DNA is TGTGCCAGCAGTTCCCGCAGGGGGGACACCGGGGAGCTGTTTTTT.

The rearrangement links TRBV5-1 to TRBJ2-1; TRBD2 matches at 7 bases. V lost 2 bases to trimming and J lost 5 bases; unmatched junction nucleotides: 1. The CDR3 length is 13 residues. Looked up from germline, CDR1 is SGHRS and CDR2 is YFSETQ. DNA of the CDR3: TGCGCCAGCAGCTTTCGGGGGGACAATGAGCAGTTCTTC. It yields the protein CASSFRGDNEQFF. Based on the CDR3 plus reference TRBV5-1 and TRBJ2-1, the full variable domain is KAGVTQTPRYLIKTRGQQVTLSCSPISGHRSVSWYQQTPGQGLQFLFEYFSETQRNKGNFPGRFSGRQFSNSRSEMNVSTLELGDSALYLCASSFRGDNEQFFGPGTRLTVL.

The chain combines TRBV29-1 with TRBJ1-1; 8 bases match TRBD1. Germline V gives CDR1 SQVTM, CDR2 ANQGSEA. The trim removed 6 bases at V and 1 base at J, leaving 7 bases unmatched. The CDR3 sequence is 14 residues long. CDR3 residues: CSVGGQGGNTEAFF. The CDR3 DNA is TGCAGCGTGGGCGGACAGGGCGGGAACACTGAAGCTTTCTTT.

This clone turned up a few times. J is TRBJ1-2 and V is TRBV30; no clear D gene. Trimming took off 0 bases at V and 5 bases at J, with 7 bases between the two ends. Looked up from germline, CDR1 is GTSNPN and CDR2 is SVGIG (reference sequence). The CDR3 length is 12 residues. In nucleotides, the CDR3 is TGTGCCTGGAGTGTACAACAGTATGGCTACACCTTC. Translation: CAWSVQQYGYTF. Using reference TRBV30 and TRBJ1-2 for the parts outside the CDR3, the full variable domain is SQTIHQWPATLVQPVGSPLSLECTVEGTSNPNLYWYRQAAGRGLQLLFYSVGIGQISSEVPQNLSASRPQDRQFILSSKKLLLSDSGFYLCAWSVQQYGYTFGSGTRLTVV.

The chain employs TRBV18 and TRBJ2-1, with a possible D match to TRBD1 (5 bases). V shed 2 bases and J shed 0 bases, with 14 bases lying between them. This CDR3 spans 17 amino acids. Germline CDR1 and CDR2: KGHSH and LQKENI. The CDR3 reads CASSPGWGPSSYNEQFF. The CDR3 DNA sequence: TGTGCCAGCTCACCAGGCTGGGGCCCGAGCTCCTACAATGAGCAGTTCTTC.